The TCR beta chain under discussion was sequenced for a study of shared clonotypes between healthy human individuals. V was pared by 2 bases and J by 8 bases, with 4 bases between. The V gene's germline CDR1 is SGHVS and CDR2 FQNEAQ. The CDR3 is 11 amino acids. The data were produced by immunoSEQ multiplex PCR, yet TCRdb's version contains in-frame clones alone and is incomplete. The table lists approximately 650,000 clones, over 95% of them singletons, with 0.11% in the top ten. Naivety among CD8 cells was defined by CD45RO negativity and positive CCR7 selection, thereby excluding terminally differentiated effector memory CD45RA+ cells.

Sequencing used naive CD8+ T cells sorted from blood. The chain recombines TRBV7-8 with TRBJ2-1; D is uncertain. The origin of this receptor is a woman aged 30 to 39 in good health. This chain's CDR3 is CASSLYDEQFF. The CDR3 DNA reads TGTGCCAGCAGCTTATATGATGAGCAGTTCTTC.